This entry lists 15 T cell receptor beta chains sequenced from one sample in a study of blood T cell repertoires in COVID-19. Assay: immunoSEQ multiplex PCR; the TCRdb copy retains only in-frame clones and omits some. The sample contains some 48,000 clones, approximately 87% of which appear only once. Sequenced input: peripheral blood. These receptors all come from a woman aged 55-69 years with acute or convalescent COVID-19.

The rearrangement uses TRBV5-1 and TRBJ2-3; 9 positions match TRBD2. Per germline, CDR1 SGHRS and CDR2 YFSETQ. The junction had 14 bases not matched to a gene; V was cut back by 4 bases and J by 5 bases. The CDR3 is made up of 17 amino acids. DNA for the CDR3: TGCGCCAGCAGCCTCAGACTAGCGGACGTTTCTGGAGATACGCAGTATTTT. Its protein is CASSLRLADVSGDTQYF.

This clone was detected once. The chain has TRBV5-5 and TRBJ2-3, with 9 bases aligning to TRBD1. V shed 2 bases and J 2 bases; nucleotides not matched to a gene: 9. Germline V gene data show CDR1 as SGHKS and CDR2 as YYEKEE (reference sequence). The CDR3 covers 17 residues. Here the CDR3 reads CASSFYRTGALTDTQYF. DNA of the CDR3: TGTGCCAGCAGCTTTTATCGGACAGGGGCGCTCACAGATACGCAGTATTTT. Full variable domain (rest looked up from reference TRBV5-5 and TRBJ2-3): DAGVTQSPTHLIKTRGQQVTLRCSPISGHKSVSWYQQVLGQGPQFIFQYYEKEERGRGNFPDRFSARQFPNYSSELNVNALLLGDSALYLCASSFYRTGALTDTQYFGPGTRLTVL.

J is TRBJ2-5 and V is TRBV4-1; 8 nucleotides line up with TRBD2. CDR1 and CDR2 from the germline V gene are MGHRA and YSYEKL. V lost 0 bases and J lost 9; bases outside the gene matches: 9. The CDR3 contains 15 residues. CDR3 coding DNA: TGCGCCAGCAGCCAAGATCGGGCCGGGAGGGGGTCCCAGTACTTC. Its protein is CASSQDRAGRGSQYF.

V gene TRBV10-3 combines with J gene TRBJ1-2, with TRBD1 matching 11 bases. This CDR3 spans 14 amino acids. Germline V gene data show CDR1 as ENHRY and CDR2 as SYGVKD. Trimming cost V 10 bases and J 6 bases; bases outside gene matches: 10. The CDR3 nucleotides are TGTGCCACCAGGACAGGGGGCAGCACGGATGGCTACACCTTC. Protein: CATRTGGSTDGYTF.

The chain couples TRBV27 to TRBJ2-5; 10 bases align to TRBD2. This CDR3 region has 16 residues. With V trimmed by 5 bases and J by 2 bases, 8 bases remained unmatched. Germline V lookup: CDR1 MNHEY, CDR2 SMNVEV (reference sequence). The CDR3 coding sequence is TGTGCCAGCAGTCCCAGACGGACTAGCGGACAAGAGACCCAGTACTTC. Translating gives CASSPRRTSGQETQYF.

The chain uses TRBV15 and TRBJ1-3, with 9 bases lining up with TRBD1. CDR3 size: 16 residues. The germline CDR1 and CDR2 sequences are LNHNV and YYDKDF (reference sequence). V was pared by 5 bases and J by 3 bases, with 8 bases of the junction left unmatched. This CDR3 reads CATSFTTGGFGNTIYF. The CDR3 DNA is TGTGCCACCAGCTTTACCACAGGGGGCTTTGGAAACACCATATATTTT. The full variable domain, rest sourced from reference TRBV15 and TRBJ1-3, is DAMVIQNPRYQVTQFGKPVTLSCSQTLNHNVMYWYQQKSSQAPKLLFHYYDKDFNNEADTPDNFQSRRPNTSFCFLDIRSPGLGDTAMYLCATSFTTGGFGNTIYFGEGSWLTVV.

The chain links TRBV5-4 to TRBJ2-7, with 8 bases fitting TRBD1. This CDR3 has 14 residues. Losses at the gene ends were 5 bases for V and 9 bases for J; bases not matched to a gene: 13. CDR1 is SGHNT, CDR2 YYREEE, per germline (reference sequence). The CDR3 loop is CASSHRDRPVRQYF. The CDR3 nucleotides read TGTGCCAGCAGTCACCGGGACAGGCCGGTAAGGCAGTACTTC.

This sequence joins TRBV13 and TRBJ1-1, with 7 positions matching TRBD1. Germline CDR1 reads PRHDT; CDR2 reads FYEKMQ (reference sequence). This CDR3 spans 14 amino acids. The junction had 3 bases not matched to a gene; V was cut back by 5 bases and J by 0 bases. CDR3 residues: CASSQGVMNTEAFF. CDR3 coding DNA: TGTGCCAGCAGCCAGGGGGTGATGAACACTGAAGCTTTCTTT.

J is TRBJ1-1 and V is TRBV5-8; the D is unclear. The V end was cut by 2 bases, the J end by 6 bases, with 14 bases between. This CDR3 has 14 amino acids. Germline loops: CDR1 SGHTS, CDR2 YDEGEE. The CDR3 loop reads CASSLAPIIAEAFF. As DNA, the CDR3 is TGTGCCAGCAGCTTAGCACCCATAATTGCTGAAGCTTTCTTT. The full variable domain, completed using reference TRBV5-8 and TRBJ1-1, is EAGVTQSPTHLIKTRGQQATLRCSPISGHTSVYWYQQALGLGLQFLLWYDEGEERNRGNFPPRFSGRQFPNYSSELNVNALELEDSALYLCASSLAPIIAEAFFGQGTRLTVV.

This clone has more than one count but fewer than ten. The J gene is TRBJ1-2, the V gene TRBV5-1; D call uncertain. With 5 bases removed from V and 6 bases from J, the gap between germline ends came to 11 bases. Germline V gives CDR1 SGHRS, CDR2 YFSETQ. The length of the CDR3 is 12 residues. This CDR3 reads CASRRGFDGYTF. CDR3 bases: TGCGCCAGCAGGCGGGGATTCGATGGCTACACCTTC. The full variable domain, rest sourced from reference TRBV5-1 and TRBJ1-2, is KAGVTQTPRYLIKTRGQQVTLSCSPISGHRSVSWYQQTPGQGLQFLFEYFSETQRNKGNFPGRFSGRQFSNSRSEMNVSTLELGDSALYLCASRRGFDGYTFGSGTRLTVV.

V gene TRBV15 combines with J gene TRBJ2-7, with TRBD2 matching over 10 bases. Germline CDR1 LNHNV, CDR2 YYDKDF (reference sequence). The ends lost 2 bases at V and 7 bases at J; junction bases unmatched: 11. The CDR3 loop spans 16 amino acids. CDR3 residues: CATSRLKGLAGVEQYF. The CDR3 DNA follows: TGTGCCACCAGCAGATTGAAAGGGCTAGCGGGAGTGGAGCAGTACTTC.

The chain recombines TRBV19 with TRBJ1-1; D gene uncertain. Trimming stripped 4 bases from V and 1 base from J, with 10 bases between. Germline V gives CDR1 LNHDA, CDR2 SQIVND (reference sequence). The CDR3 consists of 14 residues. CDR3 sequence (DNA): TGTGCCAGTAGTAGCTACCTTGGGAACACTGAAGCTTTCTTT. Translated, it gives CASSSYLGNTEAFF.

This chain joins TRBV19 and TRBJ1-1; 7 bases line up with TRBD1. The CDR3 is 14 residues long. Germline V CDR1 and CDR2: LNHDA, SQIVND (reference sequence). V lost 5 bases to trimming and J lost 6 bases; unmatched junction nucleotides: 9. The CDR3 DNA follows: TGTGCCAGTAGTCCTCGACAGGGTGGGGCTGAAGCTTTCTTT. Its protein is CASSPRQGGAEAFF. The variable domain in full, completed from reference TRBV19 and TRBJ1-1, reads DGGITQSPKYLFRKEGQNVTLSCEQNLNHDAMYWYRQDPGQGLRLIYYSQIVNDFQKGDIAEGYSVSREKKESFPLTVTSAQKNPTAFYLCASSPRQGGAEAFFGQGTRLTVV.

This clone was seen only once. The chain combines TRBV7-9 with TRBJ2-2, with unresolved D. The CDR3 extends over 14 amino acids. The germline V gene has CDR1 SEHNR and CDR2 FQNEAQ (reference sequence). The V end was cut by 3 bases, the J end by 0 bases, with 5 bases between. The CDR3 loop is CASSFGSNTGELFF. CDR3 in DNA: TGTGCCAGCAGCTTCGGTTCGAACACCGGGGAGCTGTTTTTT.

The J gene is TRBJ2-2, the V gene TRBV5-1, with D unclear. Trimming cost V 4 bases and J 6 bases, with 10 bases left between them. Per the germline V gene, CDR1 is SGHRS and CDR2 is YFSETQ. The CDR3 is made up of 13 amino acids. The CDR3 nucleotides read TGCGCCAGCAGCCTCCTCTTTGCCGGGGAGCTGTTTTTT. The encoded protein is CASSLLFAGELFF.